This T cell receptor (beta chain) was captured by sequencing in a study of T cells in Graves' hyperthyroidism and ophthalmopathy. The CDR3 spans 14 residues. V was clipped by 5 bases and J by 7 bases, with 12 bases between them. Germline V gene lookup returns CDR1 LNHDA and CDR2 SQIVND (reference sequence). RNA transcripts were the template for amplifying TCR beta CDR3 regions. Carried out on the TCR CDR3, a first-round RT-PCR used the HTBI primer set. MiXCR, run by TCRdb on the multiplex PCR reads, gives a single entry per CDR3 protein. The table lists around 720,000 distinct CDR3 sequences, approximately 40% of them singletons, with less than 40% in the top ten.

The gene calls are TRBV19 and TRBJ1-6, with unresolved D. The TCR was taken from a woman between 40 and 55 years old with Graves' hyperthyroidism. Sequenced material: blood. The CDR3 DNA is TGTGCCAGTAGTTTGCCAGTCTTAAATTCACCCCTCCACTTT. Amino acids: CASSLPVLNSPLHF.